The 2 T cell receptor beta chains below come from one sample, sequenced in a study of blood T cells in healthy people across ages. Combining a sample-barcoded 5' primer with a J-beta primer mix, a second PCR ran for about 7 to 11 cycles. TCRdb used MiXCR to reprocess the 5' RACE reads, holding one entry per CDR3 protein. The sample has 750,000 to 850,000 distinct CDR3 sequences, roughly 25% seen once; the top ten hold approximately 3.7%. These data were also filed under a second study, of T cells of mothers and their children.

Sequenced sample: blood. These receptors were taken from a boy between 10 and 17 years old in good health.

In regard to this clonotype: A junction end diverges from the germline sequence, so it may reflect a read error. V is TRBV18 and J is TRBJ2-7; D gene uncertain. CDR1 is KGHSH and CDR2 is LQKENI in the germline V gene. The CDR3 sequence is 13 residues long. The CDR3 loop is CASSPGPKYERYF. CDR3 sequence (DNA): TGTGCCAGCTCACCAGGGCCAAAATACGAGCGGTACTTC.

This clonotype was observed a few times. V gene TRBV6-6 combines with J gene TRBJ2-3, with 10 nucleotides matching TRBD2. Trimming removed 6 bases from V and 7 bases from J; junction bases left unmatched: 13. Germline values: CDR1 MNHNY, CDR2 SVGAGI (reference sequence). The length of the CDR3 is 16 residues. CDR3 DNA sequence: TGTGCCAGCAGCAACCTTAGCGGGAGGCCCTTGAATACGCAGTATTTT. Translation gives CASSNLSGRPLNTQYF.